One sample yielded the 30 T cell receptor beta chains listed below, sequenced in a study of control samples from healthy donors and cancer patients. Repertoires were generated with immunoSEQ multiplex PCR, while TCRdb's copy carries only in-frame clones and drops some. The table has about 120,000 clones, 87% seen once. What was sequenced was blood. Receptors were obtained from a young man in good health.

The chain couples TRBV10-3 to TRBJ2-7; D gene unclear. The CDR3 extends over 11 amino acids. V lost 2 bases and J 4 bases, leaving 3 bases between the germline ends. Per germline, CDR1 ENHRY and CDR2 SYGVKD. The CDR3 loop is CAISEKYEQYF. Written as DNA, the CDR3 is TGTGCCATCAGTGAGAAGTACGAGCAGTACTTC.

The chain links TRBV29-1 to TRBJ1-3; D is undetermined. This CDR3 has 15 residues. V lost 5 bases and J 0 bases, leaving 14 bases between the germline ends. Germline CDR1 and CDR2: SQVTM and ANQGSEA. The DNA for the CDR3 is TGCAGCGTTATCCACCGCGGGCCCTCTGGAAACACCATATATTTT. The encoded protein is CSVIHRGPSGNTIYF.

The V call is TRBV5-1, the J call TRBJ2-3; 7 nucleotides align to TRBD1. The junction had 4 bases not matched to a gene; V was cut back by 3 bases and J by 0 bases. The germline V gene has CDR1 SGHRS and CDR2 YFSETQ. There are 15 residues in the CDR3. Here the CDR3 reads CASSSRDRSTDTQYF. The CDR3 DNA reads TGCGCCAGCAGCTCGAGGGACAGAAGCACAGATACGCAGTATTTT.

This chain uses TRBV9 with TRBJ1-2, with TRBD1 identical over 9 bases. The trim removed 2 bases at V and 5 bases at J, leaving 10 bases unmatched. CDR1 is SGDLS and CDR2 is YYNGEE in the germline V gene. CDR3 length: 16 amino acids. The CDR3 DNA sequence: TGTGCCAGCAGCGTCGCCGGGACAGGGTACGATTATGGCTACACCTTC. Protein product: CASSVAGTGYDYGYTF. Drawing the rest from reference TRBV9 and TRBJ1-2, the complete variable domain is DSGVTQTPKHLITATGQRVTLRCSPRSGDLSVYWYQQSLDQGLQFLIQYYNGEERAKGNILERFSAQQFPDLHSELNLSSLELGDSALYFCASSVAGTGYDYGYTFGSGTRLTVV.

V is TRBV6-5 and J is TRBJ1-2, with a weak D call TRBD1 (5 bases). The V gene's germline CDR1 is MNHEY and CDR2 SVGAGI. The CDR3 has 12 amino acids. Trimming shortened V by 6 bases and J by 4 bases, and 9 bases separated the two germline ends. The CDR3 loop reads CASRTGGYGYTF. As DNA, the CDR3 is TGTGCCAGCAGGACTGGGGGCTATGGCTACACCTTC.

This clone was found a few times. The chain uses TRBV7-9 and TRBJ1-3; a weak D match, TRBD1 (5 bases). The germline gives CDR1 SEHNR, CDR2 FQNEAQ (reference sequence). This CDR3 is 12 amino acids long. V lost 5 bases, J lost 8 bases, and 10 bases lay in between. The CDR3 coding sequence is TGTGCCAGCAGCCCTACGGGGGACACCATATATTTT. Amino acid sequence: CASSPTGDTIYF.

The chain combines TRBV29-1 with TRBJ2-5; 15 positions agree with TRBD2. Germline CDR1 and CDR2: SQVTM and ANQGSEA. J gave up 5 bases and V 5 bases, and 3 bases lay outside the gene matches. CDR3 length: 14 residues. The CDR3 sequence is CSVPGLAGGETQYF. The DNA of the CDR3 is TGCAGCGTTCCCGGACTAGCGGGGGGGGAGACCCAGTACTTC.

This clone was observed a single time. V is TRBV6-2 or TRBV6-3 and J is TRBJ2-7; tentatively, D is TRBD1 (6 bases). Germline CDR1 and CDR2: MNHEY and SVGEGT. V was pared by 6 bases and J by 1 base, with 19 bases between. The CDR3 spans 16 residues. The CDR3: CASSLPSGTTSYEQYF. CDR3 bases: TGTGCCAGCAGCCTACCTTCCGGGACAACGTCCTACGAGCAGTACTTC.

V gene TRBV11-2 combines with J gene TRBJ1-1; TRBD1 agrees at 7 bases. Germline CDR1 and CDR2: SGHAT and FQNNGV. The CDR3 runs to 15 residues. The junction had 6 bases not matched to a gene; V was cut back by 5 bases and J by 0 bases. The CDR3 loop is CASSLLTGLNTEAFF. Written as DNA, the CDR3 is TGTGCCAGCAGCCTTTTGACAGGGCTGAACACTGAAGCTTTCTTT.

The V call is TRBV27, the J call TRBJ1-2; possible D gene TRBD1, 5 bases. Germline loops: CDR1 MNHEY, CDR2 SMNVEV (reference sequence). CDR3 length: 15 amino acids. Between the trimmed V and J ends, which lost 2 bases and 1 base, there was a span of 11 bases. The DNA of the CDR3 is TGTGCCAGCAGTTTAGGGTTTGGGGGTAACTATGGCTACACCTTC. Its translation: CASSLGFGGNYGYTF.

The rearrangement links TRBV6-1 to TRBJ2-1; possible D gene TRBD1, 5 bases. V was shortened by 3 bases and J by 6 bases, with 15 bases between the two germline ends. The CDR3 sequence is 15 residues long. Per germline, CDR1 MNHNS and CDR2 SASEGT. CDR3 nucleotides: TGTGCCAGCAGTGACAGGGTCATCTATATCAATGAGCAGTTCTTC. It specifies CASSDRVIYINEQFF.

The rearrangement uses TRBV9 and TRBJ1-6, with a weak D call TRBD1 (6 bases). The CDR3 is 11 residues long. V lost 7 bases and J lost 12, with 11 bases in between. Germline assignment: CDR1 SGDLS and CDR2 YYNGEE. CDR3 bases: TGTGCCAGCGAGCGAGGGGGACCCCTCCACTTT. This gives the protein CASERGGPLHF.

The chain recombines TRBV4-2 with TRBJ1-1; no clear D. Per germline, CDR1 LGHNA and CDR2 YNFKEQ. This CDR3 comprises 13 residues. Trimming pared 4 bases from V and 3 bases from J, leaving 9 bases between. The CDR3 reads CASSPPGDTEAFF. The CDR3, as DNA: TGTGCCAGCAGCCCCCCCGGGGACACTGAAGCTTTCTTT.

The CDR3 DNA is TGTGCCAGCAGTGAAGCCTACGGGACAGGGGAACCCTATGGCTACACCTTC. Its protein is CASSEAYGTGEPYGYTF. This rearrangement joins TRBV6-1 to TRBJ1-2; TRBD1 matches 10 bases. The germline V gene has CDR1 MNHNS and CDR2 SASEGT. Losses at the gene ends were 0 bases for V and 4 bases for J; bases not matched to a gene: 8. The CDR3 spans 17 residues.

This clone was found a few times. This chain links TRBV7-8 with TRBJ2-7; 8 bases map to TRBD1. Looked up from germline, CDR1 is SGHVS and CDR2 is FQNEAQ. V dropped 0 bases and J dropped 3; count of bases not matched to a gene: 7. The CDR3 contains 16 residues. CDR3 amino acids: CASSLAAGQGIYEQYF. CDR3 coding DNA: TGTGCCAGCAGCTTAGCAGCTGGACAGGGAATCTACGAGCAGTACTTC.

This chain uses TRBV7-2 with TRBJ1-3; possibly TRBD1 for D (5 bases). Trimming took off 5 bases at V and 0 bases at J, with 14 bases between the two ends. From germline, CDR1 is SGHTA and CDR2 FQGNSA. There are 16 residues in the CDR3. The CDR3 coding sequence is TGTGCCAGCAGCCTCCAGGGCCCAAGCTCTGGAAACACCATATATTTT. Its protein product is CASSLQGPSSGNTIYF.

The chain carries TRBV14 and TRBJ1-3; no definite D call. The CDR3 has 15 amino acids. V dropped 3 bases and J dropped 3 bases, with 12 bases sitting between them. The germline V gene encodes CDR1 SGHDN and CDR2 FVKESK. This CDR3 is CASSQGRGLGNTIYF. CDR3 in DNA: TGTGCCAGCAGCCAGGGCCGCGGCCTTGGAAACACCATATATTTT.

The chain combines TRBV11-1 with TRBJ1-5; TRBD1 matches 7 bases. CDR3 length: 14 amino acids. Per the germline V gene, CDR1 is SGHAT and CDR2 is FQDESV (reference sequence). After removal of 5 bases from V and 11 bases from J, the junction contained 12 bases not matched to a gene. In DNA form, the CDR3 reads TGTGCCAGCAGCATTACCGACAGGGAGGGTACCCAGCATTTT. Translating it yields CASSITDREGTQHF.

The chain combines TRBV25-1 with TRBJ1-4; D is perhaps TRBD1 (6 bases). The V gene lost 4 bases and the J gene lost 8 bases, with 11 bases spanning the gap. Germline V gives CDR1 MGHDK, CDR2 SYGVNS. The CDR3 extends over 13 amino acids. CDR3 nucleotides: TGTGCCAGCAGTGGACAGGTTTGGGAAAAACTGTTTTTT. This codes for CASSGQVWEKLFF. Full variable domain (rest looked up from reference TRBV25-1 and TRBJ1-4): EADIYQTPRYLVIGTGKKITLECSQTMGHDKMYWYQQDPGMELHLIHYSYGVNSTEKGDLSSESTVSRIRTEHFPLTLESARPSHTSQYLCASSGQVWEKLFFGSGTQLSVL.

The chain carries TRBV10-3 and TRBJ1-2; TRBD1 is a possible D gene (5 bases). The CDR3 totals 13 residues. Germline V gene lookup returns CDR1 ENHRY and CDR2 SYGVKD. The ends were cut back, 6 bases at V and 3 bases at J, with 11 bases in the middle. The CDR3 protein is CAIRLQGYYGYTF. As DNA, the CDR3 is TGTGCCATCAGACTGCAGGGCTACTATGGCTACACCTTC.

This clone has just a few counts. The J gene is TRBJ1-5, the V gene TRBV30; maybe TRBD1 (5 bases). CDR1 and CDR2 (germline): GTSNPN, SVGIG (reference sequence). Trimming removed 0 bases at V and 1 base at J, with 19 bases between. The CDR3 is made up of 18 amino acids. DNA for the CDR3: TGTGCCTGGAGTGTCGGGGACGACCCGATCTTGAGCAATCAGCCCCAGCATTTT. It specifies CAWSVGDDPILSNQPQHF.

The rearrangement uses TRBV11-2 and TRBJ2-3, with 7 bases matching TRBD1. The CDR3 is made up of 16 amino acids. Germline trimming cut 5 bases from V and 3 bases from J; bases unmatched to any gene: 11. Germline V gene lookup returns CDR1 SGHAT and CDR2 FQNNGV. Here the CDR3 DNA reads TGTGCCAGCAGCCGCGCTCCAGGGGGTGGAACAGATACGCAGTATTTT. The encoded protein is CASSRAPGGGTDTQYF. The whole variable domain, remainder taken from reference TRBV11-2 and TRBJ2-3, is EAGVAQSPRYKIIEKRQSVAFWCNPISGHATLYWYQQILGQGPKLLIQFQNNGVVDDSQLPKDRFSAERLKGVDSTLKIQPAKLEDSAVYLCASSRAPGGGTDTQYFGPGTRLTVL.

V is TRBV4-1 and J is TRBJ1-1; TRBD1 might be the D (6 bases). This CDR3 spans 15 amino acids. Trimming stripped 0 bases from V and 6 bases from J, with 14 bases between. Germline V gives CDR1 MGHRA, CDR2 YSYEKL. The CDR3 DNA reads as TGCGCCAGCAGCCAAGATGGGTCCAGGGGAGCTGAAGCTTTCTTT. Protein: CASSQDGSRGAEAFF.

About this clone: Other DNA sequences from this sample encode an identical CDR3 as well. The chain has TRBV10-1 and TRBJ2-7, with D perhaps TRBD1 (5 bases). Trimming removed 3 bases from V and 3 bases from J, with 18 bases in between. Germline V lookup: CDR1 WNHNN, CDR2 SYGVQD (reference sequence). This CDR3 comprises 16 residues. The CDR3 protein is CASSEILTGPLYEQYF. The CDR3 coding sequence is TGCGCCAGCAGTGAAATCTTAACAGGTCCCCTCTACGAGCAGTACTTC.

The V gene is TRBV5-4, the J gene TRBJ2-5, with D possibly being TRBD1 or TRBD2 (5 bases each). Per the germline V gene, CDR1 is SGHNT and CDR2 is YYREEE (reference sequence). The CDR3 runs 13 residues. Between the trimmed V and J ends, which lost 4 bases and 4 bases, there was a span of 11 bases. Here the CDR3 DNA reads TGTGCCAGCAGCGGGGCCGAGGGAGAGACCCAGTACTTC. This codes for CASSGAEGETQYF.

The V and J genes are TRBV7-3 and TRBJ2-3; unclear D gene. The CDR3 is 13 amino acids. Trimming removed 0 bases at V and 6 bases at J, with 7 bases between. Germline V CDR1 and CDR2: SGHTA, FQGTGA. CDR3 in DNA: TGTGCCAGCAGCTTAACCCTGTGGGATACGCAGTATTTT. Encoded protein: CASSLTLWDTQYF.

This clone appeared a single time. The CDR3 coding sequence is TGTGCCTGGAGTGACCCTCGAGCAGGAGAAGTTTCCTATGAAAAACTGTTTTTT. Amino acid sequence: CAWSDPRAGEVSYEKLFF. The chain uses TRBV30 and TRBJ1-4; no firm D call. Germline CDR1 GTSNPN, CDR2 SVGIG (reference sequence). The CDR3 is made up of 18 amino acids. The ends were cut back, 1 base at V and 6 bases at J, with 24 bases in the middle.

V usage is TRBV6-5 and J usage is TRBJ2-5; D call uncertain. The CDR3 totals 11 residues. Trimming pared 8 bases from V and 2 bases from J, leaving 6 bases between. The germline V gene has CDR1 MNHEY and CDR2 SVGAGI. In DNA form, the CDR3 reads TGTGCCAGCTTACGTCAAGAGACCCAGTACTTC. Translation: CASLRQETQYF.

The chain joins TRBV30 to TRBJ2-3; 7 bases map to TRBD1. Germline assignment: CDR1 GTSNPN and CDR2 SVGIG (reference sequence). The length of the CDR3 is 13 residues. J was trimmed by 0 bases and V by 6 bases; bases with no gene match: 3. The CDR3 here is CACTGASTDTQYF. The CDR3 DNA sequence: TGTGCCTGTACAGGGGCAAGCACAGATACGCAGTATTTT. Drawing the rest from reference TRBV30 and TRBJ2-3, the complete variable domain is SQTIHQWPATLVQPVGSPLSLECTVEGTSNPNLYWYRQAAGRGLQLLFYSVGIGQISSEVPQNLSASRPQDRQFILSSKKLLLSDSGFYLCACTGASTDTQYFGPGTRLTVL.

The chain employs TRBV4-1 and TRBJ1-2; 9 bases align to TRBD1. The CDR3 is made up of 19 amino acids. Germline V gene data show CDR1 as MGHRA and CDR2 as YSYEKL. Trimming cost V 2 bases and J 0 bases; bases outside gene matches: 13. CDR3 nucleotides: TGCGCCAGCAGCCAATATGCCGCCGGGACAGGGCTTCCTAACTATGGCTACACCTTC. Amino acids: CASSQYAAGTGLPNYGYTF.